One and the same sample provided the 22 T cell receptor beta chains below, sequenced in a study of T-cell memory formation after mild COVID-19. MiXCR, applied by TCRdb to the 5' RACE reads, yields one record per CDR3 protein. The table records fewer than 150,000 distinct CDR3 sequences, approximately 17% of them present only once. Sequenced input: PBMCs or a T cell subset sorted from them (not recorded which). All receptors come from a man between 18 and 35 years old who had mild COVID-19 (a few samples of this study predate the infection). Cell type and time point are not known.

This clonotype has ten or more counts. The chain employs TRBV10-3 and TRBJ2-3; the D gene is possibly TRBD2 (6 bases). In germline, CDR1 is ENHRY, CDR2 SYGVKD. The V end was cut by 8 bases, the J end by 8 bases, with 20 bases between. There are 14 residues in the CDR3. DNA for the CDR3: TGTGCCATCTGGTCGACAGCGGGCGGAGGTACGCAGTATTTT. It codes for CAIWSTAGGGTQYF.

This clonotype came up many times. The CDR3 DNA reads TGTGCCAGCAGGGGAAGGGGGAGATGGGAGACCCAGTACTTC. This translates into CASRGRGRWETQYF. The chain links TRBV28 to TRBJ2-5, with a tentative D call TRBD1 (6 bases). The germline gives CDR1 MDHEN, CDR2 SYDVKM. The V end lost 6 bases, the J end lost 5 bases, and 16 bases lay between the germline ends. CDR3 length: 14 residues.

The chain combines TRBV4-1 with TRBJ1-2; 10 nucleotides line up with TRBD1. Germline trimming cut 4 bases from V and 6 bases from J; bases unmatched to any gene: 5. This CDR3 is 14 amino acids long. Germline V gene data show CDR1 as MGHRA and CDR2 as YSYEKL. In DNA form, the CDR3 reads TGCGCCAGCAGCCGAGACAGGGGGCAGGATGGCTACACCTTC. As protein: CASSRDRGQDGYTF.

The V and J genes are TRBV5-1 and TRBJ2-7; D gene unclear. The CDR3 is 14 amino acids. CDR1 is SGHRS and CDR2 is YFSETQ in the germline V gene. The germline V and J ends were trimmed by 5 bases and 3 bases, with 15 bases remaining between them. The CDR3 here is CASSSKERVYEQYV. The CDR3 coding sequence is TGCGCCAGCAGTTCCAAGGAGCGAGTCTACGAGCAGTACGTC.

The CDR3 is CASSQGGRGVYGYTF. The DNA of the CDR3 is TGCGCCAGCAGCCAAGGGGGGCGGGGCGTCTATGGCTACACCTTC. The chain is built from TRBV4-1 and TRBJ1-2, with D possibly TRBD1 on 6 matching bases. Looked up from germline, CDR1 is MGHRA and CDR2 is YSYEKL. The CDR3 has 15 amino acids. The ends were cut back, 1 base at V and 4 bases at J, with 13 bases in the middle.

This chain connects TRBV29-1 to TRBJ2-5; D might be TRBD2 (7 bases). Germline CDR1 SQVTM, CDR2 ANQGSEA. The CDR3 runs to 12 residues. V lost 6 bases to trimming and J lost 6 bases, with 14 bases between them. The CDR3, as DNA: TGCAGCGTAGGAGGGGGGGCGAAGACCCAGTACTTC. Its protein is CSVGGGAKTQYF.

CDR3 region: CASSERGSATSTDTQYF. The CDR3 nucleotides are TGCGCCAGCAGTGAGCGGGGCAGTGCCACTAGCACAGATACGCAGTATTTT. The chain has TRBV10-1 and TRBJ2-3; either TRBD1 or TRBD2 may supply D (5 bases each). The CDR3 sequence is 17 residues long. Looked up from germline, CDR1 is WNHNN and CDR2 is SYGVQD (reference sequence). Trimming pared 2 bases from V and 0 bases from J, leaving 15 bases between.

This clonotype was counted only a few times. The CDR3 nucleotides are TGTGCCAGCAGTTTGCGGCAGGGGGTTTCCACAGATACGCAGTATTTT. Protein product: CASSLRQGVSTDTQYF. V usage is TRBV12-3 or TRBV12-4 and J usage is TRBJ2-3, with 7 bases that match TRBD1. The CDR3 loop spans 16 amino acids. Trimming cost V 3 bases and J 2 bases; bases outside gene matches: 8.

V usage is TRBV28 and J usage is TRBJ2-5, with D unclear. The V and J ends lost 5 bases and 5 bases respectively, with 18 bases between them. Germline V gives CDR1 MDHEN, CDR2 SYDVKM. CDR3 length: 15 residues. As DNA, the CDR3 is TGTGCCAGCAGTGTGTGGGTCTCTCCAAGGGAGACCCAGTACTTC. This sequence encodes CASSVWVSPRETQYF.

This clonotype has only a few counts. J is TRBJ1-6 and V is TRBV5-1, with 7 bases aligning to TRBD1. The CDR3 runs to 15 residues. V shed 4 bases and J 7 bases; nucleotides not matched to a gene: 8. The V gene's germline CDR1 is SGHRS and CDR2 YFSETQ. The CDR3: CASSPRTGLNSPLHF. For the CDR3, the DNA is TGCGCCAGCAGCCCACGGACAGGATTAAATTCACCCCTCCACTTT. The variable domain in full, completed from reference TRBV5-1 and TRBJ1-6, reads KAGVTQTPRYLIKTRGQQVTLSCSPISGHRSVSWYQQTPGQGLQFLFEYFSETQRNKGNFPGRFSGRQFSNSRSEMNVSTLELGDSALYLCASSPRTGLNSPLHFGNGTRLTVT.

This chain connects TRBV6-5 to TRBJ1-2, with TRBD1 identical over 7 bases. CDR1 is MNHEY and CDR2 is SVGAGI in the germline V gene. This CDR3 is 14 amino acids long. Trimming at V came to 4 bases and at J to 4 bases, leaving 6 bases not matched to a gene. CDR3 sequence: CASSFLRDSYGYTF. CDR3 nucleotides: TGTGCCAGCAGTTTCTTACGGGACAGCTATGGCTACACCTTC.

The V call is TRBV28, the J call TRBJ2-1; 11 bases agree with TRBD2. The CDR3 covers 14 residues. CDR1 MDHEN and CDR2 SYDVKM come from the germline V gene. V was clipped by 5 bases and J by 10 bases; unmatched bases: 7. CDR3 in DNA: TGTGCCAGCAGTCCTAGCGGGGGGCCCCGAGAGCAGTTCTTC. Translating it yields CASSPSGGPREQFF. The full variable domain, its missing parts supplied by reference TRBV28 and TRBJ2-1, is DVKVTQSSRYLVKRTGEKVFLECVQDMDHENMFWYRQDPGLGLRLIYFSYDVKMKEKGDIPEGYSVSREKKERFSLILESASTNQTSMYLCASSPSGGPREQFFGPGTRLTVL.

At least ten counts were recorded for this clonotype. CDR3 sequence reads: CSARDRVAGGYEQYV. CDR3 DNA: TGCAGTGCTAGAGATCGTGTAGCGGGGGGTTACGAGCAGTACGTC. The V and J genes are TRBV20-1 and TRBJ2-7; 10 nucleotides line up with TRBD2. The CDR3 totals 15 residues. After removal of 0 bases from V and 4 bases from J, the junction contained 6 bases not matched to a gene. Germline values: CDR1 DFQATT, CDR2 SNEGSKA (reference sequence).

This clonotype occurred a few times. The rearrangement uses TRBV5-4 and TRBJ2-3; TRBD1 might be the D (6 bases). The CDR3 length is 14 residues. Germline CDR1 reads SGHNT; CDR2 reads YYREEE (reference sequence). V lost 4 bases to trimming and J lost 0 bases, with 9 bases between them. The CDR3 spells CASSAGASTDTQYF. CDR3 in DNA: TGTGCCAGCAGCGCAGGGGCTAGCACAGATACGCAGTATTTT.

V is TRBV19 and J is TRBJ1-5; possible D gene TRBD1, 5 bases. In germline, CDR1 is LNHDA, CDR2 SQIVND (reference sequence). The CDR3 is 12 residues long. The V gene lost 7 bases and the J gene lost 2 bases, with 6 bases spanning the gap. DNA of the CDR3: TGTGCCAGTACCAGGGGCAATCAGCCCCAGCATTTT. This gives the protein CASTRGNQPQHF.

This clonotype was found many times. The chain uses TRBV5-1 and TRBJ2-5; D is uncertain. The CDR3 runs to 12 residues. Germline V gene lookup returns CDR1 SGHRS and CDR2 YFSETQ. V shed 4 bases and J shed 0 bases, with 4 bases lying between them. The CDR3 region is CASSGDQETQYF. CDR3 in DNA: TGCGCCAGCAGCGGGGACCAAGAGACCCAGTACTTC.

The rearrangement joins TRBV20-1 to TRBJ1-1, with unresolved D. The CDR3 sequence is 13 residues long. With 5 bases removed from V and 1 base from J, the gap between germline ends came to 11 bases. Germline loops: CDR1 DFQATT, CDR2 SNEGSKA (reference sequence). CDR3 coding DNA: TGCAGTGCTGCCGGACGGTGGAACACTGAAGCTTTCTTT. It translates to CSAAGRWNTEAFF.

The table lists this clonotype with a few counts. An end of the junction differs from the germline gene, which may be a read error. V gene TRBV4-1 combines with J gene TRBJ2-1; 8 bases are a match to TRBD1. CDR1 MGHRA and CDR2 YSYEKL come from the germline V gene. The CDR3 sequence is 14 residues long. The CDR3 region is CASSQDLSTDRVRF. The CDR3, as DNA: TGCGCCAGCAGCCAAGATCTTAGTACGGACAGGGTCCGCTTC.

This clonotype was detected a few times. J is TRBJ1-1 and V is TRBV7-2, with D unclear. CDR3 length: 12 residues. Germline lookup yields CDR1 SGHTA and CDR2 FQGNSA. V was trimmed by 3 bases and J by 11 bases, leaving 13 bases between them. The CDR3 bases are TGTGCCAGCAGCTTGCGCCCGGAGGGTGCTTTCTTT. Residues: CASSLRPEGAFF.

J is TRBJ2-1 and V is TRBV20-1; a possible D gene is TRBD2 (6 bases). Germline V lookup: CDR1 DFQATT, CDR2 SNEGSKA (reference sequence). The CDR3 spans 12 residues. The V gene lost 6 bases and the J gene lost 6 bases, with 12 bases spanning the gap. The CDR3 DNA follows: TGCAGTGCCGGACCTAGCGCCAATGAGCAGTTCTTC. Amino acids: CSAGPSANEQFF.

This chain joins TRBV4-1 and TRBJ2-5, with 9 nucleotides matching TRBD2. The CDR3 runs to 14 residues. The germline CDR1 and CDR2 sequences are MGHRA and YSYEKL. Trimming at V came to 4 bases and at J to 2 bases, leaving 2 bases not matched to a gene. This CDR3 reads CASSLSGGQETQYF. CDR3 bases: TGCGCCAGCAGCCTTAGCGGGGGACAAGAGACCCAGTACTTC.

This clonotype was seen more than once but under ten times. The chain couples TRBV12-3 or TRBV12-4 to TRBJ2-2, with 8 bases aligning to TRBD1. The CDR3 consists of 16 residues. V was pared by 5 bases and J by 2 bases, with 7 bases of the junction left unmatched. CDR3 region: CASSPRDRRNTGELFF. CDR3 bases: TGTGCCAGCAGTCCCCGGGACAGGCGAAACACCGGGGAGCTGTTTTTT.